This T cell receptor (beta chain) was sequenced in a study of T cells in Graves' hyperthyroidism and ophthalmopathy. The PBMCs were taken from around 10 ml of fresh peripheral blood. Findings and caveats of the study: Most thyroid clonotypes expanded above 0.001 were also detected in blood.

Amplification of TCR beta CDR3 regions used RNA as the template. An initial round of RT-PCR targeting the TCR CDR3 relied on the HTBI primer set. TCRdb re-called the multiplex PCR reads through MiXCR, storing one row per CDR3 protein. The repertoire holds 550,000 to 800,000 distinct CDR3 sequences, about a sixth seen once, with roughly 8% in the top ten. CDR1 MDHEN and CDR2 SYDVKM come from the germline V gene. This CDR3 is built from 15 residues. V lost 4 bases and J lost 9, with 16 bases in between. About this clonotype: What it recognizes is unknown.

The sequence derives from a man younger than 35 with Graves' hyperthyroidism. The chain combines TRBV28 with TRBJ1-6; tentatively, D is TRBD1 (5 bases). Sample: blood. The DNA of the CDR3 is TGTGCCAGCAGTTCCCGGACAAGGACGATTTCACCCCTCCACTTT. It codes for CASSSRTRTISPLHF.